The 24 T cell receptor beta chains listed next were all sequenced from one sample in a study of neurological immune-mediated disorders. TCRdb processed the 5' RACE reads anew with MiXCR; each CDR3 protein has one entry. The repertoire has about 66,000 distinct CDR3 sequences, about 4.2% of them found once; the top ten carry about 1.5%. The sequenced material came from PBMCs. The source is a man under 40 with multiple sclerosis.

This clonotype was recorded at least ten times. The CDR3 region has the DNA TGCGCCAGCAGCCCATCGGGGCTGTTCAGGGAGACCCAGTACTTC. Its protein is CASSPSGLFRETQYF. J is TRBJ2-5 and V is TRBV5-1, with D perhaps assigned TRBD1 or TRBD2 (5 bases each). The CDR3 has 15 residues. Germline CDR1 SGHRS, CDR2 YFSETQ. V lost 4 bases and J 5 bases, leaving 18 bases between the germline ends.

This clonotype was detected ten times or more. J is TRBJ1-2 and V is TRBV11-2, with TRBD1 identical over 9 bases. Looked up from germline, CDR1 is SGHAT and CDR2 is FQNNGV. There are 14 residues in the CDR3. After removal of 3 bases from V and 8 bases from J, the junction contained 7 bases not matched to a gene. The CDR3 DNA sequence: TGTGCCAGCAGCTTTCGACCGACAGGGGGAGGCTACACCTTC. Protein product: CASSFRPTGGGYTF.

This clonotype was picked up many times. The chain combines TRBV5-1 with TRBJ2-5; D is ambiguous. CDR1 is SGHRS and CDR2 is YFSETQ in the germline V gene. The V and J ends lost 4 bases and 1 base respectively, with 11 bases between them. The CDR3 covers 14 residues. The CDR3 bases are TGCGCCAGCAGCCCCCTGGACGGCCAAGAGACCCAGTACTTC. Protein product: CASSPLDGQETQYF.

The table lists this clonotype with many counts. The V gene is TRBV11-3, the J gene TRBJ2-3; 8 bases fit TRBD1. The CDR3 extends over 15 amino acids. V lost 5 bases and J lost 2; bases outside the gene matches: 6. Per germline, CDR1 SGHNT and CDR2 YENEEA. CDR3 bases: TGTGCCAGCAGCCCCGGACAGGGTTCCACAGATACGCAGTATTTT. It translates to CASSPGQGSTDTQYF. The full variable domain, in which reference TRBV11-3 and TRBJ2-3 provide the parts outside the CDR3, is EAGVVQSPRYKIIEKKQPVAFWCNPISGHNTLYWYLQNLGQGPELLIRYENEEAVDDSQLPKDRFSAERLKGVDSTLKIQPAELGDSAVYLCASSPGQGSTDTQYFGPGTRLTVL.

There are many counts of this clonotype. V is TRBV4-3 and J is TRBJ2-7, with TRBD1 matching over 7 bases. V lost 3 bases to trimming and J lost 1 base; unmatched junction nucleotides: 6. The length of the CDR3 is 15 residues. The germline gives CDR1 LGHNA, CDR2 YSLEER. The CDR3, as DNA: TGCGCCAGCAGCCAGGTCCCGGGACAGTCCTACGAGCAGTACTTC. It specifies CASSQVPGQSYEQYF.

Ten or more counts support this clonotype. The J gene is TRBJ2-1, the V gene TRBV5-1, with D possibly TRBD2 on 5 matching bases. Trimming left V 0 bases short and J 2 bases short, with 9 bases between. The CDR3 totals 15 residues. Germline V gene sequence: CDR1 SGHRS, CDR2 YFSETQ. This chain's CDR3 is CASSLVEGAYNEQFF. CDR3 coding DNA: TGCGCCAGCAGCTTGGTCGAGGGCGCCTACAATGAGCAGTTCTTC.

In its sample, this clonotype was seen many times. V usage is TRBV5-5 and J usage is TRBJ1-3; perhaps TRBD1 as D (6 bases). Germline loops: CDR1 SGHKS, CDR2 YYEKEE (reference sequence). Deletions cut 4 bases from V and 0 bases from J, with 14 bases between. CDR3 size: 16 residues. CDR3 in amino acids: CASSRRQVPSGNTIYF. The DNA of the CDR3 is TGTGCCAGCAGCAGAAGACAGGTTCCCTCTGGAAACACCATATATTTT.

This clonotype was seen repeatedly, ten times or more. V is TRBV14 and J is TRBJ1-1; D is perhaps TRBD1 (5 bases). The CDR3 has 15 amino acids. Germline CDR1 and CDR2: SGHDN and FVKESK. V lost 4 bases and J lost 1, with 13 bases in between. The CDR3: CASSRWGTTNTEAFF. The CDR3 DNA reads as TGTGCCAGCAGCCGATGGGGGACCACGAACACTGAAGCTTTCTTT.

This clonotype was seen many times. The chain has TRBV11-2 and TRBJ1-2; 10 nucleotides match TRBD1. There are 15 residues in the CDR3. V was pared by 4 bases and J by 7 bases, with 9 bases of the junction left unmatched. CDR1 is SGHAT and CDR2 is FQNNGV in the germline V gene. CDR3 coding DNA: TGTGCCAGCAGCTCCAGACAGGGGGCCGGGGGTGGCTACACCTTC. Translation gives CASSSRQGAGGGYTF.

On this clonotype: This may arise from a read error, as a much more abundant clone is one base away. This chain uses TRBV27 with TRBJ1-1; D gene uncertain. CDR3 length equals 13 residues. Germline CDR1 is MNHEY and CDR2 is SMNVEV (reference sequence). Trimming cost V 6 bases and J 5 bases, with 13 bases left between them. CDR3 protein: CASSHIAGTEAFF. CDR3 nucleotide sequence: TGTGCCAGCAGCCACATCGCGGGGACTGAAGCTTTCTTT.

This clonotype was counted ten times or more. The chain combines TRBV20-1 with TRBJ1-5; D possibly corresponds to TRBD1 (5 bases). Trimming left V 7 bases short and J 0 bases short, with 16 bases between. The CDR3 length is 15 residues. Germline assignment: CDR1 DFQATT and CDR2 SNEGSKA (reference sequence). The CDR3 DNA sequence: TGCAGTGTCCCACAGGAAACCGGTAGCAATCAGCCCCAGCATTTT. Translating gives CSVPQETGSNQPQHF.

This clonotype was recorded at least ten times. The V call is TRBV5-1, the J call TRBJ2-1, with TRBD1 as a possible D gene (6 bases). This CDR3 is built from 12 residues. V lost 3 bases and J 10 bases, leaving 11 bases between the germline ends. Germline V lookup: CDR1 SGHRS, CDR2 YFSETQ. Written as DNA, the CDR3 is TGCGCCAGCAGCTACAGGGAATGGGAGCAGTTCTTC. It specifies CASSYREWEQFF.

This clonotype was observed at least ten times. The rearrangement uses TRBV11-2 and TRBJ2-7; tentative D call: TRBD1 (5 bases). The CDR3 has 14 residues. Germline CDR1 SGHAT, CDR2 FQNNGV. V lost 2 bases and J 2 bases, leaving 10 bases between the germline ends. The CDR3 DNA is TGTGCCAGCAGCTTATGGGGCAGGGCCTACGAGCAGTACTTC. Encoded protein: CASSLWGRAYEQYF. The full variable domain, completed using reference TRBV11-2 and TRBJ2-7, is EAGVAQSPRYKIIEKRQSVAFWCNPISGHATLYWYQQILGQGPKLLIQFQNNGVVDDSQLPKDRFSAERLKGVDSTLKIQPAKLEDSAVYLCASSLWGRAYEQYFGPGTRLTVT.

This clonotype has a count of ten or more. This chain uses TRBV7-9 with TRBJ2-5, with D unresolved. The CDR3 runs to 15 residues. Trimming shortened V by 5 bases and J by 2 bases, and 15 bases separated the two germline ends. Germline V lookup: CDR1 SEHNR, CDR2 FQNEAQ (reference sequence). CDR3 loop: CASSPRGQVQETQYF. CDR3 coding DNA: TGTGCCAGCAGCCCCCGCGGCCAAGTTCAAGAGACCCAGTACTTC. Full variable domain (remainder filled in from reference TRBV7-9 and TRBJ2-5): DTGVSQNPRHKITKRGQNVTFRCDPISEHNRLYWYRQTLGQGPEFLTYFQNEAQLEKSRLLSDRFSAERPKGSFSTLEIQRTEQGDSAMYLCASSPRGQVQETQYFGPGTRLLVL.

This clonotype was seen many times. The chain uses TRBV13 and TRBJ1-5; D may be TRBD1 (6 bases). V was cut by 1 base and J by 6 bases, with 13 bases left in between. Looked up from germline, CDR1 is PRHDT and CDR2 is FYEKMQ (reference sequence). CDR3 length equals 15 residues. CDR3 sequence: CASSLEQGLPQPQHF. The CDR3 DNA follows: TGTGCCAGCAGCTTAGAACAGGGCTTGCCTCAGCCCCAGCATTTT.

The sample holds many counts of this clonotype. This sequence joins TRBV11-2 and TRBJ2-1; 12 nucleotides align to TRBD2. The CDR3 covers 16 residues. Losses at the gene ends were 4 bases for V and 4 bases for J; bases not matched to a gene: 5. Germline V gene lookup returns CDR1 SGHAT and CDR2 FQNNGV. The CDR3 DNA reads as TGTGCCAGCAGCTCAGGACTAGCGGGGAATTACAATGAGCAGTTCTTC. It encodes CASSSGLAGNYNEQFF.

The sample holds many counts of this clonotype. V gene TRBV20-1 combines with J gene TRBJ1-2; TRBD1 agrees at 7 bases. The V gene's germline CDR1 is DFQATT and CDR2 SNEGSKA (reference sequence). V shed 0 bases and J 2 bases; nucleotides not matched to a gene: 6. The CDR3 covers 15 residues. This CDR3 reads CSARDLDRVNYGYTF. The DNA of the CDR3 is TGCAGTGCTAGAGATCTAGACAGGGTAAACTATGGCTACACCTTC.

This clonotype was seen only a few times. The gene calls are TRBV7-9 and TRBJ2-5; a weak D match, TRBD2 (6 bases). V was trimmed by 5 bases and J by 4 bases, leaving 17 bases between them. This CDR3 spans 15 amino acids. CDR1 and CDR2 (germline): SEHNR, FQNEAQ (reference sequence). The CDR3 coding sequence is TGTGCCAGCAGCACGCGCGGTGCAGCGGGAGAGACCCAGTACTTC. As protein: CASSTRGAAGETQYF.

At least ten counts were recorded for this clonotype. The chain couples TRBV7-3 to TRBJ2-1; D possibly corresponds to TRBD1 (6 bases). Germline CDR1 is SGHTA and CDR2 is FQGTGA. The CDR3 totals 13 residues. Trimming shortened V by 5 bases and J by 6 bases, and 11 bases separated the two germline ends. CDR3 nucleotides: TGTGCCAGCAGCCAACAACAGGGCAATGAGCAGTTCTTC. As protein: CASSQQQGNEQFF.

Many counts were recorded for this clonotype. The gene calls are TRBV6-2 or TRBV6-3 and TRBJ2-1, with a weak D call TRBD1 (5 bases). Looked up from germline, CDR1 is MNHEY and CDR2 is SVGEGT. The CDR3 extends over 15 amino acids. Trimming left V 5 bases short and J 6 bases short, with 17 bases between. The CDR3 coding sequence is TGTGCCAGCAGTCAACCCCCTACAGGAGTCAATGAGCAGTTCTTC. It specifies CASSQPPTGVNEQFF.

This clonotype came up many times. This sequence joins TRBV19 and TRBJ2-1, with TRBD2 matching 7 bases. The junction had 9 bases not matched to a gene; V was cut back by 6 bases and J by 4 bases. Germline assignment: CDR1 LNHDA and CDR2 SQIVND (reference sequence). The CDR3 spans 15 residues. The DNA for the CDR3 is TGTGCCAGTAGACCCCCTGGTAGCGGGTACAATGAGCAGTTCTTC. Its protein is CASRPPGSGYNEQFF.

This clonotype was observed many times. The CDR3 loop reads CSARLWTGNEKLFF. CDR3 DNA: TGCAGTGCTAGATTGTGGACAGGGAATGAAAAACTGTTTTTT. The chain employs TRBV20-1 and TRBJ1-4, with 8 bases fitting TRBD1. The CDR3 is 14 residues long. V lost 2 bases to trimming and J lost 5 bases; unmatched junction nucleotides: 4. Germline V CDR1 and CDR2: DFQATT, SNEGSKA (reference sequence).

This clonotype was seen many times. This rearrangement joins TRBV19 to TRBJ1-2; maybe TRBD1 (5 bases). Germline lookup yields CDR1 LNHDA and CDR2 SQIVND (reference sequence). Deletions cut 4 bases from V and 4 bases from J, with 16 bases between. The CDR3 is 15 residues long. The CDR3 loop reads CASSNFTFGGYGYTF. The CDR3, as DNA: TGTGCCAGTAGTAACTTCACCTTCGGGGGCTATGGCTACACCTTC. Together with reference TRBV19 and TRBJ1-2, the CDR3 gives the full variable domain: DGGITQSPKYLFRKEGQNVTLSCEQNLNHDAMYWYRQDPGQGLRLIYYSQIVNDFQKGDIAEGYSVSREKKESFPLTVTSAQKNPTAFYLCASSNFTFGGYGYTFGSGTRLTVV.

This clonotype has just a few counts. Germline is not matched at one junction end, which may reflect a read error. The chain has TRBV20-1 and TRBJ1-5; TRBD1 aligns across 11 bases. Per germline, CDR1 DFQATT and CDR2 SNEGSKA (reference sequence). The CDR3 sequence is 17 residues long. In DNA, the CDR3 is TGCAGTGCTCTAATCCGGACAGGGGGCTTACGCAATCAGCCCCAGAATTTT. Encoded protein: CSALIRTGGLRNQPQNF.